These 7 T cell receptor beta chains came from one sample sequenced in a study of monozygotic twins with inflammatory bowel disease. TCRdb reprocessed the 5' RACE reads and reports one entry per CDR3 protein, with no DNA. The ten top clones account for about 7.4%, within a sample of more than 75,000 distinct CDR3 sequences. The sample taken for sequencing was blood. All receptors derive from a human donor with ulcerative colitis or Crohn's disease, or a healthy co-twin of an affected twin (not recorded which).

The chain couples TRBV3-1 to TRBJ2-2. The CDR3 length is 14 residues. Germline V lookup: CDR1 LGHDT, CDR2 YNNKEL (reference sequence). This CDR3 reads CASSQEWGTGELFF.

CDR3 protein: CSAHTGYRRETQYF. The chain joins TRBV20-1 to TRBJ2-5; TCRdb picks TRBD1, but there is no DNA to check that call. Germline loops: CDR1 DFQATT, CDR2 SNEGSKA (reference sequence). The CDR3 length is 14 residues.

This chain links TRBV12-3 or TRBV12-4 with TRBJ2-1. The CDR3 covers 14 residues. CDR3: CASSYASSYNEQFF.

This chain joins TRBV18 and TRBJ1-5; without DNA, the TCRdb call of TRBD1 cannot be checked. This CDR3 has 16 amino acids. Germline V CDR1 and CDR2: KGHSH, LQKENI. CDR3 amino acids: CASSRQSPGTGEPQHF.

The chain links TRBV7-8 to TRBJ1-4; absent DNA, TCRdb's TRBD1 call cannot be checked. CDR1 is SGHVS, CDR2 FQNEAQ, per germline. CDR3 size: 18 residues. CDR3 region: CASSLVSGAGATNEKLFF.

This chain links TRBV5-6 with TRBJ2-3; without DNA, the TCRdb call of TRBD2 cannot be checked. Germline V gene data show CDR1 as SGHDT and CDR2 as YYEEEE. The CDR3 has 16 amino acids. CDR3 sequence reads: CASSVTGTSTTDTQYF.

The rearrangement links TRBV5-1 to TRBJ2-2. The CDR3 loop spans 15 amino acids. Per the germline V gene, CDR1 is SGHRS and CDR2 is YFSETQ. CDR3 region: CASSSSTMSTGELFF.